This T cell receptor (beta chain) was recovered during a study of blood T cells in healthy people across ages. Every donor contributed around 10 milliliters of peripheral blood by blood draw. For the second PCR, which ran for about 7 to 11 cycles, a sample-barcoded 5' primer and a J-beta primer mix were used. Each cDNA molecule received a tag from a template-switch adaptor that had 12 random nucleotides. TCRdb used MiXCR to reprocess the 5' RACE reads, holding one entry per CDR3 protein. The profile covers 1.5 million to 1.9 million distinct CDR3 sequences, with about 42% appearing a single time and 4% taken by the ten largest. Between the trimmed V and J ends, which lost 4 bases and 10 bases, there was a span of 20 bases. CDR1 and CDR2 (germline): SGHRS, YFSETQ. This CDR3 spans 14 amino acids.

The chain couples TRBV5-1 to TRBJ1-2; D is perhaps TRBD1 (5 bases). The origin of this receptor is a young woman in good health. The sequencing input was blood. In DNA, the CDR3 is TGCGCCAGCAGCGTGCTACAGGATAGCGTTCCCTACACCTTC. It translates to CASSVLQDSVPYTF.